The TCR beta chain under discussion was sequenced for a study of blood T cell repertoires in COVID-19. Study context: Both acute and convalescent COVID-19 samples were obtained from the United States, Italy and Spain. PBMCs, B-cell-depleted T cells, or T cells provided the cDNA or gDNA that made up the material.

The CDR3 has 14 residues. Germline trimming cut 7 bases from V and 6 bases from J; bases unmatched to any gene: 9. Per germline, CDR1 LNHDA and CDR2 SQIVND (reference sequence). In the source study's methods: The assay estimated nucleated cells by amplifying reference gene primers. Generated by immunoSEQ multiplex PCR, the TCRdb table keeps only in-frame clones and is missing some. D and trimming were read from the DNA, whereas the V and J calls and clone size are those reported in that table. The profile shows 150,000 to 200,000 clones, about 88% of them singletons. Sequenced: peripheral blood. The chain uses TRBV19 and TRBJ2-3; 8 bases are a match to TRBD2. The TCR was taken from a woman over 75 in a cohort sampled during active or convalescent COVID-19. CDR3 nucleotides: TGTGCCAGTAAACCCGGGACTAGTGGGGATACGCAGTATTTT. Translated, it gives CASKPGTSGDTQYF. The entire variable domain, with the rest obtained from reference TRBV19 and TRBJ2-3, is as follows: DGGITQSPKYLFRKEGQNVTLSCEQNLNHDAMYWYRQDPGQGLRLIYYSQIVNDFQKGDIAEGYSVSREKKESFPLTVTSAQKNPTAFYLCASKPGTSGDTQYFGPGTRLTVL.